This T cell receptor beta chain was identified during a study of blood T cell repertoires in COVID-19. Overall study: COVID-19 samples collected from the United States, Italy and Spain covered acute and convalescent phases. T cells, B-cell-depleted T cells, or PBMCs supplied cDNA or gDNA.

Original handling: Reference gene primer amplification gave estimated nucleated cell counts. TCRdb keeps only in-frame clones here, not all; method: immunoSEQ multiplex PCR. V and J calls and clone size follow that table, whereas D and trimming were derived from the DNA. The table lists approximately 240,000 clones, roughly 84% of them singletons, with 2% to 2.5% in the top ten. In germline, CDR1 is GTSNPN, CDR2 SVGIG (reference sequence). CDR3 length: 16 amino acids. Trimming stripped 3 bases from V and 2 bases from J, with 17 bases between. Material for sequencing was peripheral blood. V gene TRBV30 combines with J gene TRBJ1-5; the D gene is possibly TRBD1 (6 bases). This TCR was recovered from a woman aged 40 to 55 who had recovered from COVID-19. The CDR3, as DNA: TGTGCCTGGAGCGGGGACACAACTTTTGGCAATCAGCCCCAGCATTTT. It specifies CAWSGDTTFGNQPQHF.